A single sample is the source of the 23 T cell receptor beta chains below, sequenced in a study of T cell repertoires in cytomegalovirus infection. The antigens for these receptors are not known. TCRdb independently ran MiXCR on the reads; one entry per CDR3 protein. In the table there are under 450,000 distinct CDR3 sequences, roughly 34% of which are singletons. Sequencing was performed on cultured PBMCs, taken from culture after CMV antigen stimulation. These receptors all come from a human donor in good health (CMV status not recorded). Some clones in this sample may be carry-over from other donors' samples.

This clonotype was counted only a few times. This rearrangement joins TRBV30 to TRBJ2-7, with 10 bases matching TRBD2. The CDR3 contains 14 residues. Germline CDR1 and CDR2: GTSNPN and SVGIG (reference sequence). J gave up 13 bases and V 2 bases, and 14 bases lay outside the gene matches. This CDR3 is CAWSPGLATVRGYF. CDR3 DNA: TGTGCCTGGAGTCCGGGACTAGCGACTGTGAGAGGATACTTC.

This clonotype was counted between two and nine times. V is TRBV7-2 and J is TRBJ2-3; D not resolved. Trimming removed 2 bases at V and 4 bases at J, with 13 bases between. Germline V gives CDR1 SGHTA, CDR2 FQGNSA. The CDR3 is made up of 15 amino acids. The CDR3 sequence is CASSLSRARSDTQYF. DNA for the CDR3: TGTGCCAGCAGCTTAAGTCGGGCCCGCTCAGATACGCAGTATTTT.

This clonotype was observed a few times. The CDR3 DNA follows: TGTGCCAGCAGTTTAGGCGGGAGGGCCCAAGAGACCCAGTACTTC. It codes for CASSLGGRAQETQYF. The genes are TRBV12-3 or TRBV12-4 and TRBJ2-5, with 9 bases matching TRBD2. Trimming took 1 base from V and 1 from J; bases not matched to a gene: 1. The CDR3 consists of 15 residues.

The rearrangement joins TRBV28 to TRBJ1-5; 8 nucleotides match TRBD1. V dropped 6 bases and J dropped 6; count of bases not matched to a gene: 13. CDR3 length equals 16 residues. Germline CDR1 reads MDHEN; CDR2 reads SYDVKM. The CDR3 here is CASSSPGRGRSQPQHF. The CDR3 nucleotides are TGTGCCAGCAGCTCACCGGGCAGGGGGCGAAGTCAGCCCCAGCATTTT.

This clonotype has only a few counts. The chain employs TRBV28 and TRBJ2-7; D ambiguous. Germline V gene data show CDR1 as MDHEN and CDR2 as SYDVKM. The CDR3 runs to 11 residues. The V gene lost 7 bases and the J gene lost 7 bases, with 11 bases spanning the gap. The CDR3 DNA reads as TGTGCCAGCATTGCGGTCGGTGAGCAGTACTTC. Amino acids: CASIAVGEQYF.

This clonotype was counted between two and nine times. The chain uses TRBV19 and TRBJ2-3; 12 bases match TRBD2. Trimming at V came to 0 bases and at J to 4 bases, leaving 5 bases not matched to a gene. Germline loops: CDR1 LNHDA, CDR2 SQIVND (reference sequence). CDR3 size: 17 residues. Written as DNA, the CDR3 is TGTGCCAGTAGTATAGACCGACTAGCGGGAGCTGCAGATACGCAGTATTTT. Amino acids: CASSIDRLAGAADTQYF.

The J gene is TRBJ2-3, the V gene TRBV28, with TRBD1 as a possible D gene (6 bases). The CDR3 consists of 15 residues. From germline, CDR1 is MDHEN and CDR2 SYDVKM. Trimming left V 5 bases short and J 7 bases short, with 19 bases between. CDR3 coding DNA: TGTGCCAGCAGTCTAATACAAGGGGACACGAATACGCAGTATTTT. Its translation is CASSLIQGDTNTQYF.

The chain is built from TRBV7-9 and TRBJ2-1; D not resolved. The CDR3 runs to 17 residues. Per the germline V gene, CDR1 is SEHNR and CDR2 is FQNEAQ (reference sequence). V dropped 1 base and J dropped 8 bases, with 21 bases sitting between them. For the CDR3, the DNA is TGTGCCAGCAGCTTAGATCCCCGGCTCCTCGGTCTCCATGAGCAGTTCTTC. Amino acid sequence: CASSLDPRLLGLHEQFF.

The V gene is TRBV11-2, the J gene TRBJ2-1; D perhaps matches TRBD2 (5 bases). Trimming left V 1 base short and J 8 bases short, with 9 bases between. In germline, CDR1 is SGHAT, CDR2 FQNNGV. The CDR3 consists of 13 residues. DNA of the CDR3: TGTGCCAGCAGCTTAGGACTAAGCGATGAGCAGTTCTTC. Protein sequence: CASSLGLSDEQFF.

This clonotype showed up just a few times. The rearrangement uses TRBV12-3 or TRBV12-4 and TRBJ1-2; D perhaps matches TRBD1 (5 bases). Trimming removed 4 bases at V and 4 bases at J, with 7 bases between. This CDR3 comprises 12 residues. The CDR3 spells CASSSGTYGYTF. The CDR3 bases are TGTGCCAGCAGTTCCGGGACCTATGGCTACACCTTC.

The chain couples TRBV7-6 to TRBJ1-1; a weak D match, TRBD1 (6 bases). Germline loops: CDR1 SGHVS, CDR2 FNYEAQ. This CDR3 region has 14 residues. V was pared by 3 bases and J by 3 bases, with 11 bases between. The CDR3 spells CASSLGGLDTEAFF. DNA for the CDR3: TGTGCCAGCAGCTTGGGGGGCTTGGACACTGAAGCTTTCTTT.

V is TRBV6-2 or TRBV6-3 and J is TRBJ1-3, with D possibly matching TRBD1 (5 bases). This CDR3 has 14 amino acids. The germline CDR1 and CDR2 sequences are MNHEY and SVGEGT. V lost 6 bases and J lost 2, with 11 bases in between. CDR3 in amino acids: CASSGQGPGNTIYF. The CDR3 bases are TGTGCCAGCAGCGGACAAGGCCCTGGAAACACCATATATTTT.

This clonotype was found a few times. The chain is built from TRBV12-3 or TRBV12-4 and TRBJ2-7, with 10 nucleotides matching TRBD1. The CDR3 loop spans 15 amino acids. V lost 5 bases to trimming and J lost 7 bases; unmatched junction nucleotides: 11. The CDR3 here is CASSGSGTGAEEQYF. The CDR3 DNA reads TGTGCCAGCAGTGGCTCCGGGACAGGGGCAGAAGAGCAGTACTTC.

This clonotype was found many times. This chain joins TRBV7-8 and TRBJ2-5; D is unresolved. The CDR3 runs 13 residues. The ends were cut back, 1 base at V and 5 bases at J, with 8 bases in the middle. From germline, CDR1 is SGHVS and CDR2 FQNEAQ. The CDR3 reads CASSLGQTETQYF. The CDR3, as DNA: TGTGCCAGCAGCTTAGGTCAAACGGAGACCCAGTACTTC.

The rearrangement uses TRBV28 and TRBJ2-7, with D unclear. Germline V gene data show CDR1 as MDHEN and CDR2 as SYDVKM. V lost 6 bases and J lost 6, with 21 bases in between. This CDR3 has 15 residues. The CDR3 coding sequence is TGTGCCAGCAGCCAATCTACCCCCCGAGTTGGCGAGCAGTACTTC. It is translated as CASSQSTPRVGEQYF.

This clonotype was observed many times. The chain uses TRBV7-2 and TRBJ2-5; TRBD2 agrees at 14 bases. Germline CDR1 and CDR2: SGHTA and FQGNSA. J lost 4 bases, V lost 4 bases, and 5 bases had no gene match. The CDR3 contains 16 residues. CDR3 nucleotide sequence: TGTGCCAGCAGCTCCGGACTAGCGGGAGGTACAGAGACCCAGTACTTC. It is translated as CASSSGLAGGTETQYF. The full variable domain, rest sourced from reference TRBV7-2 and TRBJ2-5, is GAGVSQSPSNKVTEKGKDVELRCDPISGHTALYWYRQSLGQGLEFLIYFQGNSAPDKSGLPSDRFSAERTGGSVSTLTIQRTQQEDSAVYLCASSSGLAGGTETQYFGPGTRLLVL.

This clonotype appeared a few times. V is TRBV7-6 and J is TRBJ2-1; 7 bases agree with TRBD2. Germline lookup yields CDR1 SGHVS and CDR2 FNYEAQ. Trimming took 6 bases from V and 2 from J; bases not matched to a gene: 7. The CDR3 length is 15 residues. DNA of the CDR3: TGTGCCAGCAGTTCCGCTAGCGGAGCCTACAATGAGCAGTTCTTC. Translating gives CASSSASGAYNEQFF.

DNA for the CDR3: TGTGCCTATACTAGCGGGGAAGAGACCCAGTACTTC. Protein product: CAYTSGEETQYF. The chain is built from TRBV30 and TRBJ2-5, with 10 bases matching TRBD2. In germline, CDR1 is GTSNPN, CDR2 SVGIG (reference sequence). Losses at the gene ends were 7 bases for V and 3 bases for J; bases not matched to a gene: 2. CDR3 length equals 12 residues.

CDR3 residues: CASSLAERTEQFF. CDR3 DNA: TGTGCCAGCAGCTTAGCGGAGCGGACCGAGCAGTTCTTC. The chain carries TRBV7-2 and TRBJ2-1; the D gene is possibly TRBD2 (5 bases). This CDR3 contains 13 residues. Trimming pared 0 bases from V and 10 bases from J, leaving 10 bases between. Germline V gene lookup returns CDR1 SGHTA and CDR2 FQGNSA. The full variable domain, completed using reference TRBV7-2 and TRBJ2-1, is GAGVSQSPSNKVTEKGKDVELRCDPISGHTALYWYRQSLGQGLEFLIYFQGNSAPDKSGLPSDRFSAERTGGSVSTLTIQRTQQEDSAVYLCASSLAERTEQFFGPGTRLTVL.

This clonotype was picked up a small number of times. The chain uses TRBV7-2 and TRBJ1-2, with a possible D match to TRBD1 (5 bases). The CDR3 runs 16 residues. Trimming took off 0 bases at V and 8 bases at J, with 19 bases between the two ends. Germline values: CDR1 SGHTA, CDR2 FQGNSA. The CDR3 spells CASSLARKGTAEGYTF. The CDR3 coding sequence is TGTGCCAGCAGCTTAGCCCGCAAGGGGACGGCGGAGGGCTACACCTTC.

The rearrangement uses TRBV7-2 and TRBJ1-2; no definite D call. The CDR3 contains 15 residues. Trimming removed 4 bases at V and 5 bases at J, with 17 bases between. Germline lookup yields CDR1 SGHTA and CDR2 FQGNSA. DNA of the CDR3: TGTGCCAGCAGCTCAGCCGCCTTGATTAAGTATGGCTACACCTTC. Residues: CASSSAALIKYGYTF.

This chain joins TRBV10-3 and TRBJ2-5; D is unclear. There are 14 residues in the CDR3. Germline-derived CDR1 and CDR2 are ENHRY and SYGVKD. The V end lost 0 bases, the J end lost 2 bases, and 7 bases lay between the germline ends. CDR3 loop: CAISESRAQETQYF. The CDR3, as DNA: TGTGCCATCAGTGAGTCTAGGGCGCAAGAGACCCAGTACTTC.

In this sample, this clonotype turned up many times. One end of the junction fails to match germline, which may point to a read error. This rearrangement joins TRBV7-2 to TRBJ2-4; TRBD1 or TRBD2 may be the D gene (7 bases each). The length of the CDR3 is 15 residues. Germline CDR1 reads SGHTA; CDR2 reads FQGNSA. The CDR3 DNA reads as TGTGCCAGCACCTTAGGGGGCGGGAGTAGTGGCATTCAGTACTTC. The encoded protein is CASTLGGGSSGIQYF.